The source of this T cell receptor (beta chain) is a study of human T cells and chemical hapten exposure. The sample's time point: patch test 2, 6 weeks after DPC sensitization. Regarding treatment: therapeutic diphenylcyclopropenone sensitization with weekly scalp DPC. This clonotype was found many times. Trimming removed 1 base from V and 1 base from J, with 10 bases in between. In germline, CDR1 is SGHTA, CDR2 FQGTGA. The CDR3 is 15 amino acids. TCRdb reprocessed the RACE reads with MiXCR, giving one entry per CDR3 protein. The sample contains 95,000 or so distinct CDR3 sequences, about an eighth of which appear only once.

The TCR sequence derives from a woman aged 40 to 50 with alopecia areata. Some clones in this sample may be carry-over from other donors' samples. This specimen consisted of whole blood, obtained in connection with sensitization to the hapten diphenylcyclopropenone (DPC). The chain employs TRBV7-3 and TRBJ1-1, with D possibly being TRBD1 (5 bases). The CDR3 is CASSLMGQGNTEAFF. The CDR3 DNA is TGTGCCAGCAGCTTAATGGGGCAGGGGAACACTGAAGCTTTCTTT.